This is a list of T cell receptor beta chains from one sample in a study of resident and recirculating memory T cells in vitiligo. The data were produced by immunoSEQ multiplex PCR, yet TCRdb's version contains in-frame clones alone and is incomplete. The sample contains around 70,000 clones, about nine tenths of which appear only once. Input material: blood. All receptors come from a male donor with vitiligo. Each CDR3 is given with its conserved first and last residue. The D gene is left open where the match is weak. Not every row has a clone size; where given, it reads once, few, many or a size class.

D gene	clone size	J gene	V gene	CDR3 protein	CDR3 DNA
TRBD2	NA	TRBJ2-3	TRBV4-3	CASSQERTSGGARDTQYF	TGCGCCAGCAGCCAAGAGAGGACTAGCGGGGGGGCAAGGGATACGCAGTATTTT
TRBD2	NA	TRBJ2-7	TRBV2	CASSVQRGVTYEQYF	TGTGCCAGCAGTGTCCAACGGGGGGTCACCTACGAGCAGTACTTC
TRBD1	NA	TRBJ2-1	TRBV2	CPTINTGTGSYNEQFF	TGTCCAACCATAAATACCGGGACAGGGTCCTACAATGAGCAGTTCTTC
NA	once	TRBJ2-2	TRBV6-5	CASMGGMDTGELFF	TGTGCCAGCATGGGGGGAATGGACACCGGGGAGCTGTTTTTT
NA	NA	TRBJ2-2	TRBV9	CASSVWQGTNTGELFF	TGTGCCAGCAGCGTTTGGCAGGGCACGAACACCGGGGAGCTGTTTTTT
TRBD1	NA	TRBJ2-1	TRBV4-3	CASSHRTGSLLATNEQFF	TGCGCCAGCAGCCATAGGACAGGATCCCTCTTAGCCACCAATGAGCAGTTCTTC
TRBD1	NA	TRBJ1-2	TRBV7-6	CASSQTGDYGYTF	TGTGCCAGCAGCCAAACAGGGGACTATGGCTACACCTTC
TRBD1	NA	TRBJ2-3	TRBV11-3	CASSEDRVADTQYF	TGTGCCAGCAGCGAAGACAGGGTGGCAGATACGCAGTATTTT
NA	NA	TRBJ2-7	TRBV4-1	CASSQDALAGASYEQYF	TGCGCCAGCAGCCAAGATGCTCTGGCGGGGGCCTCCTACGAGCAGTACTTC
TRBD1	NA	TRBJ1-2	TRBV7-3	CASSPQPTGGGYTF	TGTGCCAGCAGCCCCCAACCGACAGGGGGCGGCTACACCTTC
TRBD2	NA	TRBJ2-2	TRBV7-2	CASSPWAGGNTGELFF	TGTGCCAGCAGCCCGTGGGCGGGGGGGAACACCGGGGAGCTGTTTTTT
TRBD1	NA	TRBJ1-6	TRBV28	CASRPPPGTGERSPLHF	TGTGCCAGCAGACCGCCTCCAGGGACAGGGGAAAGATCACCCCTCCACTTT
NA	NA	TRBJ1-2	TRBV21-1	CASSKDRAGPDYFHGYTF	TGTGCCAGCAGCAAAGATCGGGCAGGTCCCGACTATTTTCATGGCTACACCTTC
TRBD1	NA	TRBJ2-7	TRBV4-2	CASSQTAQGEYEQYF	TGTGCCAGCAGCCAGACGGCGCAGGGGGAATACGAGCAGTACTTC
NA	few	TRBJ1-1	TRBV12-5	CASGLVVSREAEAFF	TGTGCTAGTGGTTTGGTAGTTTCGAGGGAAGCTGAAGCTTTCTTT
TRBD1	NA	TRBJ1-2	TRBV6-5	CASSYGETGRGYTF	TGTGCCAGCAGTTACGGGGAGACAGGGCGTGGCTACACCTTC
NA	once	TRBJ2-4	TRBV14	CASSPRGTLRGNIQYF	TGTGCCAGCAGCCCTCGGGGAACCCTGCGGGGCAACATTCAGTACTTC
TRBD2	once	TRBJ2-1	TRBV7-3	CASSSAGLAGGRGEQFF	TGTGCCAGCAGCTCTGCCGGACTAGCGGGGGGGAGGGGTGAGCAGTTCTTC
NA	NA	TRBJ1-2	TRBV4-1	CASSLYRVDYGYTF	TGCGCCAGCAGCCTTTACAGGGTTGACTATGGCTACACCTTC
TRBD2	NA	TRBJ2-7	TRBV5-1	CASSPSGGGGGEQYF	TGCGCCAGCAGCCCTAGCGGGGGCGGGGGGGGCGAGCAGTACTTC
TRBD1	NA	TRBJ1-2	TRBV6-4	CASSEGTGGYGYTF	TGTGCCAGCAGTGAGGGGACAGGGGGCTATGGCTACACCTTC
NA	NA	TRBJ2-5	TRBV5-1	CASSLPGEETQYF	TGCGCCAGCAGCTTACCAGGGGAAGAGACCCAGTACTTC
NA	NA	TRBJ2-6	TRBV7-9	CASSWRPGAGANVLTF	TGTGCCAGCAGCTGGAGGCCGGGGGCTGGGGCCAACGTCCTGACTTTC
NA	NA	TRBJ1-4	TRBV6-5	CASNHGGPRNEKLFF	TGTGCCAGCAACCACGGGGGTCCCCGAAATGAAAAACTGTTTTTT
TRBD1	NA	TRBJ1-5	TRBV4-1	CASSQQGANNQPQHF	TGCGCCAGCAGCCAACAGGGGGCAAACAATCAGCCCCAGCATTTT
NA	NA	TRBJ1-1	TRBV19	CASSSRGTDTEAFF	TGTGCCAGTAGTTCCAGGGGAACGGACACTGAAGCTTTCTTT
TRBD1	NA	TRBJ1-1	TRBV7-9	CASSLGRQGAPEAFF	TGTGCCAGCAGCTTAGGTAGGCAGGGGGCACCTGAAGCTTTCTTT
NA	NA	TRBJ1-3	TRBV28	CASSLLRAAGNTIYF	TGTGCCAGCAGTTTATTGAGGGCTGCGGGAAACACCATATATTTT
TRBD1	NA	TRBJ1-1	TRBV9	CASSDGTANTEAFF	TGTGCCAGCAGCGATGGGACAGCCAACACTGAAGCTTTCTTT